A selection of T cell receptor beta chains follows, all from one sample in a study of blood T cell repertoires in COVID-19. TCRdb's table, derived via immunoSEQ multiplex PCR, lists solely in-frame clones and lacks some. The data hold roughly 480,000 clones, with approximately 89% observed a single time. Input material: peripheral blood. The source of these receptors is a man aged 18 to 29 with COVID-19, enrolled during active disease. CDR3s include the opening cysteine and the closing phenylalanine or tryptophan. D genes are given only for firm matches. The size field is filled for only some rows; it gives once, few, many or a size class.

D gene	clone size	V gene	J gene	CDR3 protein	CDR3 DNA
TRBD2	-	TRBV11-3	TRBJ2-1	CASSLGVWGLGFDEQFF	TGTGCCAGCAGCTTGGGGGTCTGGGGACTAGGTTTCGATGAGCAGTTCTTC
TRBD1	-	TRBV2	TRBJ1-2	CASSERPRTGLKGYTF	TGTGCCAGCAGCGAGAGACCCCGGACAGGGCTAAAAGGCTACACCTTC
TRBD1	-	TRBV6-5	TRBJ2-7	CASSPGQGSYEQYF	TGTGCCAGCAGCCCGGGACAGGGAAGTTACGAGCAGTACTTC
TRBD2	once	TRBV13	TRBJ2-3	CASSYTGTSGRGDTQYF	TGTGCCAGCAGCTATACCGGGACTAGCGGGAGGGGAGATACGCAGTATTTT
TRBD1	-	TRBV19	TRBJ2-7	CASSIGTVTTYEQYF	TGTGCCAGTAGTATCGGGACAGTTACTACCTACGAGCAGTACTTC
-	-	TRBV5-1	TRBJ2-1	CASSSGEGSYNEQFF	TGCGCCAGCAGCTCCGGGGAAGGGTCCTACAATGAGCAGTTCTTC
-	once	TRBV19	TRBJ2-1	CASSIQANNNEQFF	TGTGCCAGTAGTATACAGGCGAATAACAATGAGCAGTTCTTC
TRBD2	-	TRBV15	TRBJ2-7	CATSRIFGLAGASRYEQYF	TGTGCCACCAGCAGAATATTCGGACTAGCGGGAGCATCTAGGTACGAGCAGTACTTC
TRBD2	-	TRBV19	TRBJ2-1	CASSINLAGGLNEQFF	TGTGCCAGTAGTATAAATCTAGCGGGGGGCCTCAATGAGCAGTTCTTC
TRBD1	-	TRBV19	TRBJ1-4	CASRPGGGFNEKLFF	TGTGCCAGTAGGCCAGGGGGCGGCTTTAATGAAAAACTGTTTTTT
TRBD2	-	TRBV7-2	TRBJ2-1	CASSFSGTSGREEQFF	TGTGCCAGCAGCTTCTCCGGGACTAGCGGGAGGGAGGAGCAGTTCTTC
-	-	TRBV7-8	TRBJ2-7	CASSLGAYEQYF	TGTGCCAGCAGCTTAGGAGCGTACGAGCAGTACTTC
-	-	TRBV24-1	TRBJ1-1	CATSDFRNTEAFF	TGTGCCACCAGTGACTTTCGGAACACTGAAGCTTTCTTT
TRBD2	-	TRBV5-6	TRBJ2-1	CASSKGLAVTYNEQFF	TGTGCCAGCAGCAAGGGACTAGCGGTTACTTACAATGAGCAGTTCTTC
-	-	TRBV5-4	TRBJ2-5	CATKQGAQETQYF	TGTGCCACAAAACAGGGTGCCCAAGAGACCCAGTACTTC